The source of this T cell receptor beta chain is a study of T cell responses to AZD1222 COVID-19 vaccine. As concerns this clone: Its target is unknown.

This table comes from immunoSEQ multiplex PCR, and its TCRdb copy is limited to in-frame clones, with some not included. In the table there are 80,000 to 100,000 clones, 70% to 90% of which are singletons. General study results and limits: Baseline antibody screening turned up just six seropositive AZD1222 recipients. Among vaccine-associated CD4 TCRs, coverage spanned spike, with dominance at 160-218 and 743-854. Sampling captured repertoires only after the peak T cell response. The donors showed a predominance of white British ancestry and of females, with possible underestimation of clonal diversity.

Germline V gives CDR1 SGHDT, CDR2 YYEEEE. Trimming removed 4 bases at V and 0 bases at J, with 14 bases between. The CDR3 spans 16 residues. This chain connects TRBV5-6 to TRBJ1-3; possible D gene TRBD1, 5 bases. The sample consisted of peripheral blood, taken 28 days after the second AZD1222 dose. The sequence came from an adult who received the AZD1222 COVID-19 vaccine. Here the CDR3 reads CASSRAAGTSGNTIYF. In DNA, the CDR3 is TGTGCCAGCAGCCGTGCGGCGGGGACCTCTGGAAACACCATATATTTT.